Following are 5 T cell receptor beta chains from one sample sequenced in a study of shared clonotypes between healthy human individuals. Clones were sequenced by immunoSEQ multiplex PCR, and TCRdb holds only the in-frame ones, with some missing. The data contain about 960,000 clones, approximately 80% of them singletons. The sequenced sample was memory CD4+ T cells sorted from blood. Subset: CD45RA-negative fraction. The receptors derive from a man between 18 and 35 years old in good health.

The chain couples TRBV5-4 to TRBJ2-3, with D uncertain. The CDR3 consists of 12 residues. V was shortened by 4 bases and J by 2 bases, with 5 bases between the two germline ends. Germline V gives CDR1 SGHNT, CDR2 YYREEE (reference sequence). CDR3 DNA: TGTGCCAGCAGCCTCGTCACAGATACGCAGTATTTT. Its protein product is CASSLVTDTQYF.

V gene TRBV29-1 combines with J gene TRBJ1-2; D uncertain. V gave up 2 bases and J gave up 5 bases, with 9 bases separating them. There are 12 residues in the CDR3. CDR1 and CDR2 from the germline V gene are SQVTM and ANQGSEA. CDR3 loop: CSVESNLYGYTF. Here the CDR3 DNA reads TGCAGCGTTGAATCGAACCTTTATGGCTACACCTTC.

This rearrangement joins TRBV25-1 to TRBJ1-3; D is uncertain. The V and J ends lost 1 base and 1 base respectively, with 17 bases between them. Germline V gives CDR1 MGHDK, CDR2 SYGVNS. The CDR3 length is 18 residues. CDR3 protein: CASSESHGGSSSGNTIYF. As DNA, the CDR3 is TGTGCCAGCAGTGAATCACACGGTGGGTCTTCTTCTGGAAACACCATATATTTT.

The rearrangement joins TRBV27 to TRBJ2-1, with 9 bases matching TRBD2. Germline CDR1 MNHEY, CDR2 SMNVEV (reference sequence). V shed 5 bases and J 0 bases; nucleotides not matched to a gene: 2. The CDR3 loop spans 15 amino acids. CDR3 protein: CASSASGVSYNEQFF. CDR3 nucleotides: TGTGCCAGCAGTGCTAGCGGGGTCTCCTACAATGAGCAGTTCTTC.

This clone was counted once. The same CDR3 arises from other DNA sequences in this sample as well. The chain uses TRBV19 and TRBJ1-1; possible D gene TRBD1, 5 bases. Germline assignment: CDR1 LNHDA and CDR2 SQIVND (reference sequence). The CDR3 runs to 15 residues. V was trimmed by 3 bases and J by 1 base, leaving 12 bases between them. Written as DNA, the CDR3 is TGTGCCAGTAGTATCAGGCCGGGGACGAACACTGAAGCTTTCTTT. Protein: CASSIRPGTNTEAFF.